These 32 T cell receptor beta chains came from one sample sequenced in a study of shared clonotypes between healthy human individuals. TCRdb keeps only in-frame clones here, not all; method: immunoSEQ multiplex PCR. This table holds 2,500,000 or so clones, just under 95% found once. Sample: naive CD4+ T cells from PBMCs. The sample's subset: CD45RA+ positively selected. The receptor set was obtained from a man younger than 30 in good health. Some clones in this sample may be carry-over from other donors' samples.

The CDR3 coding sequence is TGTGCCAGCAGCCTGGCACAGGGTGGCTATGGCTACACCTTC. Its translation: CASSLAQGGYGYTF. The V and J genes are TRBV27 and TRBJ1-2, with TRBD1 as a possible D gene (6 bases). Germline CDR1 reads MNHEY; CDR2 reads SMNVEV (reference sequence). The CDR3 contains 14 residues. Trimming left V 6 bases short and J 4 bases short, with 15 bases between.

The chain recombines TRBV7-7 with TRBJ2-3; 8 bases map to TRBD2. Germline trimming cut 5 bases from V and 1 base from J; bases unmatched to any gene: 2. The germline gives CDR1 SSHAT, CDR2 FNYEAQ (reference sequence). The CDR3 runs 14 residues. For the CDR3, the DNA is TGTGCCAGCAGCGCTAGCGGGCGCACAGATACGCAGTATTTT. It yields the protein CASSASGRTDTQYF.

The chain couples TRBV27 to TRBJ2-7, with TRBD1 matching over 7 bases. Germline values: CDR1 MNHEY, CDR2 SMNVEV (reference sequence). The CDR3 is 13 amino acids. The J segment lost 4 bases and the V segment lost 5 bases, leaving 5 bases of the junction unmatched. The CDR3 nucleotides read TGTGCCAGCAGTCCCATGGACAGGTACGAGCAGTACTTC. Residues: CASSPMDRYEQYF.

The genes are TRBV10-3 and TRBJ2-5; D is undetermined. CDR1 and CDR2 from the germline V gene are ENHRY and SYGVKD. The germline V and J ends were trimmed by 6 bases and 2 bases, with 13 bases remaining between them. The CDR3 is made up of 14 amino acids. CDR3 bases: TGTGCCATCAGGTCTGCGCTAGTTCAAGAGACCCAGTACTTC. Translated: CAIRSALVQETQYF.

CDR3 sequence (DNA): TGCGCCAGCAGCTTGCAGGTCGGAGAGCAAGAGACCCAGTACTTC. Amino acids: CASSLQVGEQETQYF. The chain links TRBV5-1 to TRBJ2-5; D is unresolved. There are 15 residues in the CDR3. CDR1 is SGHRS and CDR2 is YFSETQ in the germline V gene. Trimming took 1 base from V and 2 from J, leaving 12 bases between them.

This clone was seen only once. The chain joins TRBV28 to TRBJ1-2; the D gene is possibly TRBD1 (6 bases). The germline CDR1 and CDR2 sequences are MDHEN and SYDVKM. Trimming took off 1 base at V and 5 bases at J, with 14 bases between the two ends. CDR3 size: 15 residues. The CDR3 reads CASSLSGVIGYGYTF. The CDR3 DNA reads TGTGCCAGCAGTTTATCAGGGGTGATTGGGTATGGCTACACCTTC.

The J gene is TRBJ2-7, the V gene TRBV7-2, with 7 bases that match TRBD1. CDR1 is SGHTA and CDR2 is FQGNSA in the germline V gene. This CDR3 comprises 17 residues. Unmatched junction bases numbered 22, after V lost 2 bases and J lost 12 bases. The CDR3 DNA reads TGTGCCAGCAGCTTACGAACTATGTCGTCCGGGACAGAACTAAGGTACTTC. Residues: CASSLRTMSSGTELRYF. The variable domain in full, completed from reference TRBV7-2 and TRBJ2-7, reads GAGVSQSPSNKVTEKGKDVELRCDPISGHTALYWYRQSLGQGLEFLIYFQGNSAPDKSGLPSDRFSAERTGGSVSTLTIQRTQQEDSAVYLCASSLRTMSSGTELRYFGPGTRLTVT.

This chain uses TRBV5-1 with TRBJ1-1; 7 bases map to TRBD1. Unmatched junction bases numbered 6, after V lost 4 bases and J lost 3 bases. Germline-derived CDR1 and CDR2 are SGHRS and YFSETQ. The CDR3 covers 14 residues. The CDR3 sequence: CASSTGTVDTEAFF. CDR3 sequence (DNA): TGCGCCAGCAGCACCGGGACAGTGGACACTGAAGCTTTCTTT.

The sample holds one count of this clone. This sequence joins TRBV5-4 and TRBJ2-5, with D tentatively TRBD1 (5 bases). The CDR3 contains 15 residues. V was cut by 0 bases and J by 2 bases, with 11 bases left in between. CDR1 SGHNT and CDR2 YYREEE come from the germline V gene (reference sequence). DNA for the CDR3: TGTGCCAGCAGCTTGGGCAGGGTATCGCAAGAGACCCAGTACTTC. Translating gives CASSLGRVSQETQYF.

The chain has TRBV5-1 and TRBJ2-2; tentative D call: TRBD2 (6 bases). CDR1 SGHRS and CDR2 YFSETQ come from the germline V gene. This CDR3 contains 15 residues. V lost 4 bases, J lost 5 bases, and 15 bases lay in between. CDR3 sequence reads: CASSLAEGLTGELFF. Here the CDR3 DNA reads TGCGCCAGCAGCCTGGCGGAGGGCCTTACCGGGGAGCTGTTTTTT.

The CDR3 sequence is CASSDPGQGSTEAFF. Written as DNA, the CDR3 is TGTGCCAGCAGTGACCCGGGACAGGGGAGCACTGAAGCTTTCTTT. The chain couples TRBV6-1 to TRBJ1-1; 10 bases fit TRBD1. The CDR3 extends over 15 amino acids. Trimming removed 3 bases from V and 4 bases from J; junction bases left unmatched: 5. Germline-derived CDR1 and CDR2 are MNHNS and SASEGT.

The V and J genes are TRBV5-4 and TRBJ2-3; D tentatively fits TRBD1 or TRBD2 (5 bases each). The CDR3 is 16 amino acids. The V end was cut by 3 bases, the J end by 2 bases, with 16 bases between. Germline-derived CDR1 and CDR2 are SGHNT and YYREEE (reference sequence). This CDR3 reads CASSSKIGANTDTQYF. CDR3 nucleotide sequence: TGTGCCAGCAGCTCTAAAATCGGGGCGAACACAGATACGCAGTATTTT.

The DNA of the CDR3 is TGTGCCAGCCGCCCAACGGAGACCCAGTACTTC. Its protein is CASRPTETQYF. The chain has TRBV2 and TRBJ2-5; D remains unclear. Per the germline V gene, CDR1 is SNHLY and CDR2 is FYNNEI. This CDR3 has 11 residues. V lost 8 bases to trimming and J lost 5 bases, with 9 bases between them.

The gene calls are TRBV7-6 and TRBJ2-3, with 12 bases that match TRBD2. Germline CDR1 reads SGHVS; CDR2 reads FNYEAQ. Trimming took 1 base from V and 1 from J; bases not matched to a gene: 18. CDR3 length equals 22 residues. The CDR3 bases are TGTGCCAGCAGCTTAGGGGCCCGGAGGGCTAGCGGGAGGGCCCTGGGCACAGATACGCAGTATTTT. Its protein is CASSLGARRASGRALGTDTQYF.

The chain links TRBV11-2 to TRBJ1-1, with 8 bases lining up with TRBD1. CDR1 is SGHAT, CDR2 FQNNGV, per germline. Unmatched junction bases numbered 17, after V lost 5 bases and J lost 6 bases. This CDR3 spans 17 amino acids. For the CDR3, the DNA is TGTGCCAGCAGCCTTAAACAGGGGGTTGGCGGGGTTGCTGAAGCTTTCTTT. This codes for CASSLKQGVGGVAEAFF. The complete variable domain, with remaining parts taken from reference TRBV11-2 and TRBJ1-1, reads EAGVAQSPRYKIIEKRQSVAFWCNPISGHATLYWYQQILGQGPKLLIQFQNNGVVDDSQLPKDRFSAERLKGVDSTLKIQPAKLEDSAVYLCASSLKQGVGGVAEAFFGQGTRLTVV.

As for this clone: The sample has other DNA sequences that encode this CDR3 too. The chain is built from TRBV18 and TRBJ2-1; D not resolved. Germline CDR1 and CDR2: KGHSH and LQKENI. This CDR3 is built from 16 residues. The germline V and J ends were trimmed by 0 bases and 0 bases, with 9 bases remaining between them. CDR3 sequence reads: CASSPPSRSSYNEQFF. As DNA, the CDR3 is TGTGCCAGCTCACCACCGTCCCGTAGCTCCTACAATGAGCAGTTCTTC.

This clone was counted once. The chain is built from TRBV5-1 and TRBJ1-2; D is perhaps TRBD1 (5 bases). CDR3 length: 14 amino acids. V was clipped by 0 bases and J by 8 bases, with 14 bases between them. Germline V gene data show CDR1 as SGHRS and CDR2 as YFSETQ. CDR3 sequence: CASSLVAGPGGYTF. The CDR3 bases are TGCGCCAGCAGCTTGGTCGCGGGGCCGGGGGGCTACACCTTC. The full variable domain, with the rest looked up from reference TRBV5-1 and TRBJ1-2, is KAGVTQTPRYLIKTRGQQVTLSCSPISGHRSVSWYQQTPGQGLQFLFEYFSETQRNKGNFPGRFSGRQFSNSRSEMNVSTLELGDSALYLCASSLVAGPGGYTFGSGTRLTVV.

The chain uses TRBV6-5 and TRBJ2-1; D remains unclear. The germline CDR1 and CDR2 sequences are MNHEY and SVGAGI. The CDR3 has 14 amino acids. Trimming pared 6 bases from V and 1 base from J, leaving 10 bases between. This chain's CDR3 is CASRREQSYNEQFF. As DNA, the CDR3 is TGTGCCAGCAGGCGTGAGCAGTCCTACAATGAGCAGTTCTTC.

This clone was recorded once. V gene TRBV4-3 combines with J gene TRBJ2-1; the match to TRBD2 covers 8 bases. CDR3 size: 13 residues. Trimming cost V 1 base and J 12 bases; bases outside gene matches: 5. CDR1 and CDR2 (germline): LGHNA, YSLEER. CDR3 residues: CASSQATGGPQFF. The CDR3 DNA follows: TGCGCCAGCAGCCAAGCCACGGGAGGGCCGCAGTTCTTC.

With respect to this clone: Other DNA sequences in this specimen translate into the identical CDR3. The rearrangement uses TRBV28 and TRBJ2-3; D is unclear. CDR3 length: 12 residues. CDR1 and CDR2 from the germline V gene are MDHEN and SYDVKM. V was trimmed by 6 bases and J by 6 bases, leaving 10 bases between them. The CDR3 bases are TGTGCCAGCAGCCTACTACGCGATACGCAGTATTTT. Residues: CASSLLRDTQYF.

The CDR3 nucleotides read TGTGCCAGTAACCCCGAAGTCAAGTCCACTGAAGCTTTCTTT. Protein sequence: CASNPEVKSTEAFF. J is TRBJ1-1 and V is TRBV19; D is undetermined. Trimming stripped 7 bases from V and 4 bases from J, with 16 bases between. This CDR3 contains 14 residues. Germline-derived CDR1 and CDR2 are LNHDA and SQIVND (reference sequence).

The chain has TRBV6-5 and TRBJ2-2, with 7 bases fitting TRBD2. The CDR3 spans 15 residues. Germline trimming cut 2 bases from V and 2 bases from J; bases unmatched to any gene: 2. Germline-derived CDR1 and CDR2 are MNHEY and SVGAGI. CDR3 amino acids: CASSYAGDNTGELFF. CDR3 DNA sequence: TGTGCCAGCAGTTACGCGGGAGACAACACCGGGGAGCTGTTTTTT.

CDR3 amino acids: CASSLAGRVETQYF. The CDR3 coding sequence is TGTGCCAGCAGCTTGGCGGGCAGGGTTGAGACCCAGTACTTC. The rearrangement links TRBV5-8 to TRBJ2-5, with D possibly TRBD1 on 5 matching bases. V shed 0 bases and J shed 5 bases, with 11 bases lying between them. This CDR3 spans 14 amino acids. Germline values: CDR1 SGHTS, CDR2 YDEGEE.

Written as DNA, the CDR3 is TGTGCCAGCGGCGGGGGGGTTCTGGCAGATACGCAGTATTTT. This translates into CASGGGVLADTQYF. The chain uses TRBV9 and TRBJ2-3, with TRBD2 matching over 9 bases. The junction had 7 bases not matched to a gene; V was cut back by 7 bases and J by 4 bases. The CDR3 spans 14 residues. The germline V gene encodes CDR1 SGDLS and CDR2 YYNGEE. Variable domain in full (rest from reference TRBV9 and TRBJ2-3): DSGVTQTPKHLITATGQRVTLRCSPRSGDLSVYWYQQSLDQGLQFLIQYYNGEERAKGNILERFSAQQFPDLHSELNLSSLELGDSALYFCASGGGVLADTQYFGPGTRLTVL.

Comment on this clone: The same CDR3 arises from other DNA sequences in this sample as well. This chain's CDR3 is CASSLSGGYEQYF. CDR3 nucleotides: TGTGCCAGCAGCTTATCAGGGGGATACGAGCAGTACTTC. This chain uses TRBV7-9 with TRBJ2-7; 7 bases are shared with TRBD1. Germline-derived CDR1 and CDR2 are SEHNR and FQNEAQ (reference sequence). The V segment lost 2 bases and the J segment 4 bases; nucleotides outside the gene matches: 2. The CDR3 is made up of 13 amino acids.

This chain connects TRBV25-1 to TRBJ2-1, with a weak D call TRBD1 (6 bases). Germline V gives CDR1 MGHDK, CDR2 SYGVNS. CDR3 length: 15 amino acids. Trimming pared 7 bases from V and 0 bases from J, leaving 13 bases between. The CDR3 DNA reads as TGTGCCAGCAAGGGACACCAGAGCTCCTACAATGAGCAGTTCTTC. It specifies CASKGHQSSYNEQFF.

This chain links TRBV5-1 with TRBJ2-3; TRBD2 matches at 14 bases. Germline V CDR1 and CDR2: SGHRS, YFSETQ. V trimming: 4 bases; J trimming: 4 bases; junction bases outside the gene matches: 8. The CDR3 sequence is 17 residues long. The CDR3 is CASSPGLAGVGPDTQYF. For the CDR3, the DNA is TGCGCCAGCAGCCCGGGACTAGCGGGAGTCGGGCCAGATACGCAGTATTTT.

The chain has TRBV6-4 and TRBJ2-3; 7 nucleotides align to TRBD2. CDR1 MRHNA and CDR2 SNTAGT come from the germline V gene. The CDR3 covers 15 residues. The V segment lost 5 bases and the J segment 0 bases; nucleotides outside the gene matches: 5. The CDR3 nucleotides read TGTGCCAGCAGTCCTAGCGGCACTAGCACAGATACGCAGTATTTT. Amino acid sequence: CASSPSGTSTDTQYF.

The chain joins TRBV7-3 to TRBJ2-2; the match to TRBD2 covers 10 bases. Germline values: CDR1 SGHTA, CDR2 FQGTGA. The CDR3 has 17 amino acids. The V and J ends lost 5 bases and 5 bases, in that order; junction bases with no gene match: 11. The DNA for the CDR3 is TGTGCCAGCAGCCAAGGAAGCGGGAGGGCCCGAACCGGGGAGCTGTTTTTT. Translated: CASSQGSGRARTGELFF.

J is TRBJ2-1 and V is TRBV19; D possibly corresponds to TRBD1 (5 bases). This CDR3 has 14 residues. Germline assignment: CDR1 LNHDA and CDR2 SQIVND (reference sequence). Trimming cost V 10 bases and J 0 bases, with 13 bases left between them. The CDR3 is CATKDDSSYNEQFF. CDR3 DNA: TGTGCCACCAAGGACGACAGCTCCTACAATGAGCAGTTCTTC.

The chain combines TRBV7-3 with TRBJ2-2, with 8 bases lining up with TRBD2. The CDR3 spans 18 residues. Germline V gene lookup returns CDR1 SGHTA and CDR2 FQGTGA. J lost 3 bases, V lost 1 base, and 10 bases had no gene match. The CDR3 DNA reads TGTGCCAGCAGCTTAAGGCCCGGGTTAGCGGGGTACACCGGGGAGCTGTTTTTT. Translating gives CASSLRPGLAGYTGELFF.

V is TRBV7-9 and J is TRBJ2-2; 11 nucleotides align to TRBD2. The CDR3 is made up of 18 amino acids. The germline V gene encodes CDR1 SEHNR and CDR2 FQNEAQ (reference sequence). The trim removed 4 bases at V and 0 bases at J, leaving 7 bases unmatched. The CDR3 bases are TGTGCCAGCAGCTCCCGACTAGCGGGACCTACGAACACCGGGGAGCTGTTTTTT. As protein: CASSSRLAGPTNTGELFF.